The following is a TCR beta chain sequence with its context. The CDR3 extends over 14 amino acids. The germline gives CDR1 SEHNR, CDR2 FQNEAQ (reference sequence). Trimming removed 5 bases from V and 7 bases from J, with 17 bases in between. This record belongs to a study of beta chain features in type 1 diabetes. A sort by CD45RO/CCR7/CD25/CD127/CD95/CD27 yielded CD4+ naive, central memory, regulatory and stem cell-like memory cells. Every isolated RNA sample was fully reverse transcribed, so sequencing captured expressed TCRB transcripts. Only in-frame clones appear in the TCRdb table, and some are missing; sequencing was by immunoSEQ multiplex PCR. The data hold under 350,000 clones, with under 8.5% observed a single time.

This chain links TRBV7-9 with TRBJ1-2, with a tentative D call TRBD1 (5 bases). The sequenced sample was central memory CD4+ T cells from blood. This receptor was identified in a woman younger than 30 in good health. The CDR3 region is CASSRRDGTIGYTF. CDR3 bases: TGTGCCAGCAGCCGGCGGGACGGAACTATTGGCTACACCTTC.